The 23 T cell receptor beta chains below come from one sample, sequenced in a study of cytomegalovirus exposure and HLA in healthy donors. The PCR employed 60 Vbeta primers together with 13 Jbeta primers. TCRdb's table, derived via immunoSEQ multiplex PCR, lists solely in-frame clones and lacks some. The top ten clones hold roughly 1.6% of a sample with 45,000 to 70,000 clones, roughly 80% of them seen once. The sequenced sample consisted of PBMCs. These receptors came from a man under 40 in good health and CMV-seronegative.

In its sample, this clone was seen a few times. V usage is TRBV6-6 and J usage is TRBJ1-1; 11 bases line up with TRBD1. CDR1 is MNHNY, CDR2 SVGAGI, per germline (reference sequence). There are 16 residues in the CDR3. V lost 6 bases and J lost 5; bases outside the gene matches: 11. The CDR3 reads CASRTGTGGEMTEAFF. Written as DNA, the CDR3 is TGTGCCAGCAGAACCGGGACAGGGGGTGAGATGACTGAAGCTTTCTTT.

The rearrangement uses TRBV30 and TRBJ2-3, with D maybe TRBD1 (6 bases). The CDR3 sequence is 12 residues long. Germline V gene lookup returns CDR1 GTSNPN and CDR2 SVGIG (reference sequence). V gave up 0 bases and J gave up 14 bases, with 15 bases separating them. CDR3 DNA sequence: TGTGCCTGGAGTGTGGTACAGGGAATGTGGTATTTT. It codes for CAWSVVQGMWYF. The complete variable domain, with remaining parts taken from reference TRBV30 and TRBJ2-3, reads SQTIHQWPATLVQPVGSPLSLECTVEGTSNPNLYWYRQAAGRGLQLLFYSVGIGQISSEVPQNLSASRPQDRQFILSSKKLLLSDSGFYLCAWSVVQGMWYFGPGTRLTVL.

J is TRBJ1-2 and V is TRBV6-6, with TRBD1 as a possible D gene (6 bases). V lost 8 bases and J lost 2, with 15 bases in between. The germline gives CDR1 MNHNY, CDR2 SVGAGI (reference sequence). The CDR3 totals 14 residues. The CDR3, as DNA: TGTGCCAGCCGCACTCAGGGGCGGAACTATGGCTACACCTTC. Translating gives CASRTQGRNYGYTF.

The chain joins TRBV6-1 to TRBJ2-7, with 8 bases identical to TRBD2. The CDR3 is made up of 14 amino acids. V trimming: 7 bases; J trimming: 0 bases; junction bases outside the gene matches: 5. CDR1 and CDR2 (germline): MNHNS, SASEGT. CDR3: CASIFTSGSYEQYF. CDR3 in DNA: TGTGCCAGCATTTTTACTAGCGGCTCCTACGAGCAGTACTTC.

The rearrangement links TRBV7-9 to TRBJ2-7, with 12 bases aligning to TRBD1. CDR1 SEHNR and CDR2 FQNEAQ come from the germline V gene (reference sequence). CDR3 length: 16 amino acids. V gave up 2 bases and J gave up 7 bases; unmatched junction bases: 9. CDR3 DNA sequence: TGTGCCAGCAGCTTATATGGGGACAGGGGGCTTGGGGAGCAGTACTTC. Protein product: CASSLYGDRGLGEQYF.

The J gene is TRBJ2-5, the V gene TRBV7-9; D is possibly TRBD1 (7 bases). Germline CDR1 reads SEHNR; CDR2 reads FQNEAQ (reference sequence). There are 15 residues in the CDR3. V dropped 3 bases and J dropped 4 bases, with 15 bases sitting between them. CDR3 in amino acids: CASSFLVRGVETQYF. In DNA, the CDR3 is TGTGCCAGCAGCTTTCTCGTCAGGGGGGTAGAGACCCAGTACTTC. The variable domain in full, completed from reference TRBV7-9 and TRBJ2-5, reads DTGVSQNPRHKITKRGQNVTFRCDPISEHNRLYWYRQTLGQGPEFLTYFQNEAQLEKSRLLSDRFSAERPKGSFSTLEIQRTEQGDSAMYLCASSFLVRGVETQYFGPGTRLLVL.

This clone was seen only a few times. The chain has TRBV12-5 and TRBJ1-2, with TRBD1 as a possible D gene (5 bases). The germline CDR1 and CDR2 sequences are LGHNT and FRNRAP. CDR3 length: 15 residues. Trimming stripped 1 base from V and 7 bases from J, with 16 bases between. The CDR3 region has the DNA TGTGCTAGTGGTTTGGGGCAGGCGGGACGGTCTGGCTACACCTTC. Protein product: CASGLGQAGRSGYTF.

This clone has a single count. V is TRBV19 and J is TRBJ1-1; perhaps TRBD1 as D (6 bases). Germline V lookup: CDR1 LNHDA, CDR2 SQIVND (reference sequence). Trimming cost V 6 bases and J 6 bases, with 17 bases left between them. The CDR3 totals 14 residues. CDR3 residues: CASRPGIEGAEAFF. In DNA form, the CDR3 reads TGTGCCAGTAGACCGGGGATCGAGGGGGCTGAAGCTTTCTTT.

This clone was observed a single time. The chain couples TRBV5-4 to TRBJ2-7; no reliable D call. The CDR3 is 12 amino acids. Germline-derived CDR1 and CDR2 are SGHNT and YYREEE (reference sequence). With 6 bases removed from V and 3 bases from J, the gap between germline ends came to 10 bases. Here the CDR3 reads CASTGGDYEQYF. The DNA for the CDR3 is TGTGCCAGCACCGGCGGTGACTACGAGCAGTACTTC.

The rearrangement links TRBV7-6 to TRBJ2-7, with TRBD2 identical over 9 bases. Trimming removed 3 bases from V and 0 bases from J; junction bases left unmatched: 3. The CDR3 has 15 residues. Per the germline V gene, CDR1 is SGHVS and CDR2 is FNYEAQ. This CDR3 is CASSLNSGSSYEQYF. The CDR3, as DNA: TGTGCCAGCAGCTTGAATAGCGGGAGCTCCTACGAGCAGTACTTC.

The rearrangement uses TRBV6-5 and TRBJ2-1, with 8 positions matching TRBD2. Losses at the gene ends were 2 bases for V and 6 bases for J; bases not matched to a gene: 6. The CDR3 runs 15 residues. The V gene's germline CDR1 is MNHEY and CDR2 SVGAGI. CDR3 sequence reads: CASSYQAGVSNEQFF. Here the CDR3 DNA reads TGTGCCAGCAGTTACCAAGCGGGAGTAAGCAATGAGCAGTTCTTC.

This chain links TRBV10-2 with TRBJ2-7; 7 positions match TRBD1. The junction had 6 bases not matched to a gene; V was cut back by 8 bases and J by 5 bases. Looked up from germline, CDR1 is WSHSY and CDR2 is SAAADI. The length of the CDR3 is 12 residues. The CDR3 DNA sequence: TGCGCCAGCTGGACAGGAGGCCACGAGCAGTACTTC. Protein product: CASWTGGHEQYF.

V is TRBV4-1 and J is TRBJ2-7; TRBD1 aligns across 10 bases. The germline V gene encodes CDR1 MGHRA and CDR2 YSYEKL. The CDR3 contains 17 residues. Unmatched junction bases numbered 12, after V lost 4 bases and J lost 3 bases. CDR3 bases: TGCGCCAGCAGCCCGCTCCTAGACCGGGACAGGGGCTACGAGCAGTACTTC. Amino acids: CASSPLLDRDRGYEQYF.

The gene calls are TRBV28 and TRBJ1-1, with 8 positions matching TRBD1. The CDR3 spans 16 residues. Germline CDR1 reads MDHEN; CDR2 reads SYDVKM. V was pared by 7 bases and J by 10 bases, with 20 bases of the junction left unmatched. The DNA for the CDR3 is TGTGCCAGCATCTCCTCCCCCCCGGGACAGGAGCAGACAGCTTTCTTT. The encoded protein is CASISSPPGQEQTAFF.

This clone was detected only a few times. The rearrangement joins TRBV6-6 to TRBJ2-1; D perhaps matches TRBD2 (6 bases). CDR3 length: 12 residues. CDR1 and CDR2 (germline): MNHNY, SVGAGI (reference sequence). The germline V and J ends were trimmed by 7 bases and 13 bases, with 17 bases remaining between them. CDR3 coding DNA: TGTGCCAGCACCGACTCCGGGACTTCTCAGTTCTTC. Translating it yields CASTDSGTSQFF.

The rearrangement links TRBV2 to TRBJ1-2, with a weak D call TRBD1 (5 bases). Germline V gives CDR1 SNHLY, CDR2 FYNNEI. The CDR3 totals 13 residues. V gave up 4 bases and J gave up 1 base, with 7 bases separating them. The CDR3 DNA reads TGTGCCAGCAGTGGACAGTTTAACTATGGCTACACCTTC. This sequence encodes CASSGQFNYGYTF.

V is TRBV6-1 and J is TRBJ1-5, with TRBD1 identical over 8 bases. The CDR3 loop spans 15 amino acids. Germline V gives CDR1 MNHNS, CDR2 SASEGT. V lost 6 bases to trimming and J lost 2 bases; unmatched junction nucleotides: 6. The CDR3 region is CASSGGQVGNQPQHF. The CDR3 DNA reads as TGTGCCAGCAGCGGGGGACAGGTTGGCAATCAGCCCCAGCATTTT.

CDR3 in DNA: TGTGCCAGCCCCAGGGGGCCCGGGGCCAACGTCCTGACTTTC. This translates into CASPRGPGANVLTF. V gene TRBV2 combines with J gene TRBJ2-6, with 8 nucleotides matching TRBD1. There are 14 residues in the CDR3. V shed 8 bases and J 4 bases; nucleotides not matched to a gene: 4. The V gene's germline CDR1 is SNHLY and CDR2 FYNNEI.

This clone showed up just once. V is TRBV30 and J is TRBJ1-2; 8 positions match TRBD1. J was trimmed by 5 bases and V by 0 bases; bases with no gene match: 8. CDR3 size: 15 residues. Per germline, CDR1 GTSNPN and CDR2 SVGIG (reference sequence). CDR3 loop: CAWSVPRTGRYGYTF. In DNA form, the CDR3 reads TGTGCCTGGAGTGTACCTCGGACAGGGCGGTATGGCTACACCTTC.

The V call is TRBV19, the J call TRBJ2-7; D might be TRBD2 (5 bases). V lost 4 bases to trimming and J lost 3 bases, with 19 bases between them. Germline loops: CDR1 LNHDA, CDR2 SQIVND (reference sequence). The CDR3 has 16 amino acids. The CDR3 nucleotides are TGTGCCAGTAGTACCTCCCCGACCGACGGGAACTACGAGCAGTACTTC. This encodes CASSTSPTDGNYEQYF.

The chain recombines TRBV6-5 with TRBJ1-6; D is undetermined. The CDR3 extends over 14 amino acids. Per germline, CDR1 MNHEY and CDR2 SVGAGI. Trimming left V 9 bases short and J 7 bases short, with 16 bases between. In DNA form, the CDR3 reads TGTGCCAGTAACGTACGGGGTACCAATTCACCCCTCCACTTT. Translated, it gives CASNVRGTNSPLHF.

This clone has a single count. The V and J genes are TRBV6-5 and TRBJ2-4; maybe TRBD1 (6 bases). CDR3 size: 15 residues. Trimming pared 6 bases from V and 3 bases from J, leaving 15 bases between. The germline CDR1 and CDR2 sequences are MNHEY and SVGAGI. Here the CDR3 DNA reads TGTGCCAGCAGCCCTGAAGGGGGAAACAAAAACATTCAGTACTTC. Amino acid sequence: CASSPEGGNKNIQYF.

This rearrangement joins TRBV6-1 to TRBJ2-2, with 8 bases identical to TRBD1. This CDR3 has 15 amino acids. Germline CDR1 MNHNS, CDR2 SASEGT. J lost 5 bases, V lost 4 bases, and 6 bases had no gene match. Written as DNA, the CDR3 is TGTGCCAGCAGTGTGGACAGGGCGAGGACCGGGGAGCTGTTTTTT. Translation: CASSVDRARTGELFF.